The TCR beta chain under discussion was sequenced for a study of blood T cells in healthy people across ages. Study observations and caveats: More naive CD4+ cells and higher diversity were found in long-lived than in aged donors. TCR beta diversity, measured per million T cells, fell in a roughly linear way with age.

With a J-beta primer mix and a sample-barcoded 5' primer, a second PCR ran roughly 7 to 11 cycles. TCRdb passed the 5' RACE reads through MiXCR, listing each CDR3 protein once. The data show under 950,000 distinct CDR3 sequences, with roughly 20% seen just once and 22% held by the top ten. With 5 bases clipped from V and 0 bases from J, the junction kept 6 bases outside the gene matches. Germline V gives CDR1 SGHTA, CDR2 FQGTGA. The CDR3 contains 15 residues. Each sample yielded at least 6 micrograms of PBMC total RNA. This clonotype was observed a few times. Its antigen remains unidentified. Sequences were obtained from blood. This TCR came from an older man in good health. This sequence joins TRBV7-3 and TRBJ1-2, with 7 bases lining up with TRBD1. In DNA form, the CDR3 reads TGTGCCAGCAGCCATTGGGACAGACCTAACTATGGCTACACCTTC. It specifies CASSHWDRPNYGYTF.